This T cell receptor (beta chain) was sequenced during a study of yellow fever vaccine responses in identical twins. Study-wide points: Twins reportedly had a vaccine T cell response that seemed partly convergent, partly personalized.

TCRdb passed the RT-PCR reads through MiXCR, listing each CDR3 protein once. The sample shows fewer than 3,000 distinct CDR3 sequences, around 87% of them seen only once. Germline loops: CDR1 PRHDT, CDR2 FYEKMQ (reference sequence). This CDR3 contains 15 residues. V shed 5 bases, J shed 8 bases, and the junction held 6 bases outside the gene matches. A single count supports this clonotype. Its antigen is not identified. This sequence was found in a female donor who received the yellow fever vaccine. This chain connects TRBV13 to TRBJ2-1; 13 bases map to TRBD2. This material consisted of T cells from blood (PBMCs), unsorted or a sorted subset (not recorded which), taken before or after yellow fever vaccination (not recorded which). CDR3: CASSPGLAGVDEQFF. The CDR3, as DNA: TGTGCCAGCAGCCCAGGACTAGCGGGAGTCGATGAGCAGTTCTTC.